This T cell receptor (beta chain) appears in the sequencing data of a study of cytomegalovirus exposure and HLA in healthy donors. Study outcomes and limitations: The classifier reportedly diagnosed cytomegalovirus status with high sensitivity and specificity. Donors belonging to an Asian-associated ancestry cluster reportedly showed fewer N-insertions in productive TCRs than the approximately 700-donor mean, according to what a later analysis found.

V lost 6 bases and J lost 0, with 9 bases in between. CDR1 is MNHNY, CDR2 SVGAGI, per germline (reference sequence). The CDR3 has 14 amino acids. As to this clone: Antigen specificity is unknown.

The PCR ran on 60 Vbeta and 13 Jbeta primers. The protocol was immunoSEQ multiplex PCR, while the TCRdb copy is restricted to in-frame clones and leaves out a portion. This table has around 110,000 clones, 71% appearing once. This receptor was identified in a female donor in good health and CMV-seronegative. The J gene is TRBJ1-3, the V gene TRBV6-6; D perhaps matches TRBD1 (6 bases). The sequenced sample consisted of PBMCs. The DNA of the CDR3 is TGTGCCAGCAGGGACAGCCACTCTGGAAACACCATATATTTT. It codes for CASRDSHSGNTIYF.